In its sample, the clone carrying this T cell receptor (delta chain) was seen a few times. Its specificity is not known. Germline V lookup: CDR1 TSWWSYY, CDR2 QGS. V gave up 4 bases and J gave up 0 bases; unmatched junction bases: 13. CDR3 size: 18 residues. The source of the sample is a study of Vδ1+ human thymocytes. Study findings and constraints: In the thymus, TRG and TRD repertoires looked highly polyclonal with Gaussian CDR3 lengths.

Extracted RNA was reverse transcribed into cDNA. Multiplex PCR used pooled V-gene forward primers and a constant-region reverse primer to amplify CDR3s. TCRdb re-processed the multiplex PCR reads via CATT. The sample yields approximately 25,000 delta-chain clones, about 7.4% seen once. The rearrangement joins TRDV1 to TRDJ1; 8 nucleotides line up with TRDD3. This TCR came from a girl in the first two years of life who had congenital heart surgery. What was sequenced was Vdelta1+ gamma-delta thymocytes from the thymus. Subset: FACS-sorted CD3+ TCRalphabeta- TCRVdelta1+ TCRVdelta2- thymocytes. The CDR3, as DNA: TGTGCTCTTGGGGCCGAGTACTGGGGGCAATTTTACACCGATAAACTCATCTTT. It translates to CALGAEYWGQFYTDKLIF.